This entry lists 19 T cell receptor beta chains sequenced from one sample in a study of T cell repertoires in cytomegalovirus infection. Via MiXCR, TCRdb re-called the reads, giving one row per CDR3 protein. The sample yields 150,000 to 200,000 distinct CDR3 sequences, more than 9% seen once. The sample consisted of PBMCs. The receptor source for this set is a human donor in good health (CMV status not recorded). Some clones in this sample may be carry-over from other donors' samples.

This clonotype was detected many times. The V and J genes are TRBV5-4 and TRBJ1-2; TRBD1 might be the D (6 bases). The CDR3 extends over 14 amino acids. Germline V gives CDR1 SGHNT, CDR2 YYREEE (reference sequence). Trimming pared 0 bases from V and 8 bases from J, leaving 14 bases between. The CDR3 DNA reads TGTGCCAGCAGCTTGGAGGGGGTTCCTCGCGGCTACACCTTC. As protein: CASSLEGVPRGYTF.

This clonotype came up many times. This sequence joins TRBV19 and TRBJ1-5; tentatively, D is TRBD1 (5 bases). The length of the CDR3 is 16 residues. Per germline, CDR1 LNHDA and CDR2 SQIVND (reference sequence). V shed 5 bases and J shed 6 bases, with 20 bases lying between them. The CDR3, as DNA: TGTGCCAGTAGTTCCAGCACCGGGACCTCGGGTCAGCCCCAGCATTTT. It encodes CASSSSTGTSGQPQHF.

The chain employs TRBV28 and TRBJ2-3, with D possibly TRBD1 on 5 matching bases. Trimming left V 1 base short and J 4 bases short, with 12 bases between. The germline V gene encodes CDR1 MDHEN and CDR2 SYDVKM. The CDR3 has 15 residues. CDR3 sequence reads: CASSLLQGLADTQYF. The CDR3 DNA is TGTGCCAGCAGTTTATTGCAGGGTCTTGCAGATACGCAGTATTTT.

J is TRBJ1-5 and V is TRBV6-1; TRBD1 matches at 9 bases. This CDR3 comprises 16 residues. V shed 6 bases and J 3 bases; nucleotides not matched to a gene: 9. CDR1 is MNHNS and CDR2 is SASEGT in the germline V gene. In DNA, the CDR3 is TGTGCCAGCAGCGAGGTGGGGACAGGGTTCAATCAGCCCCAGCATTTT. Its translation is CASSEVGTGFNQPQHF.

This rearrangement joins TRBV7-7 to TRBJ2-1; D perhaps matches TRBD2 (6 bases). Germline assignment: CDR1 SSHAT and CDR2 FNYEAQ (reference sequence). This CDR3 has 17 amino acids. V gave up 3 bases and J gave up 0 bases, with 15 bases separating them. The CDR3: CASSFNPTGSSYNEQFF. The DNA for the CDR3 is TGTGCCAGCAGCTTTAACCCGACCGGGAGCTCCTACAATGAGCAGTTCTTC. The variable domain in full, completed from reference TRBV7-7 and TRBJ2-1, reads GAGVSQSPRYKVTKRGQDVTLRCDPISSHATLYWYQQALGQGPEFLTYFNYEAQPDKSGLPSDRFSAERPEGSISTLTIQRTEQRDSAMYRCASSFNPTGSSYNEQFFGPGTRLTVL.

The chain joins TRBV7-2 to TRBJ2-5; D perhaps matches TRBD1 (6 bases). The CDR3 runs to 15 residues. From germline, CDR1 is SGHTA and CDR2 FQGNSA. The V gene lost 1 base and the J gene lost 2 bases, with 11 bases spanning the gap. The CDR3 loop reads CASSLEQGRQETQYF. The CDR3 coding sequence is TGTGCCAGCAGCTTAGAGCAGGGGCGGCAAGAGACCCAGTACTTC.

The chain links TRBV11-2 to TRBJ2-5; 10 nucleotides agree with TRBD2. The V and J ends lost 5 bases and 2 bases, in that order; junction bases with no gene match: 8. The germline V gene encodes CDR1 SGHAT and CDR2 FQNNGV. The CDR3 contains 16 residues. The CDR3 coding sequence is TGTGCCAGCAGCCGGGACGGTAGCGGGGGGCAAGAGACCCAGTACTTC. Amino acids: CASSRDGSGGQETQYF.

As for this clonotype: Given a much more abundant clone one base away, this may be a read error. The chain combines TRBV6-6 with TRBJ2-2, with D perhaps TRBD1 or TRBD2 (5 bases each). V gave up 7 bases and J gave up 4 bases, with 10 bases separating them. The CDR3 spans 13 residues. Germline V gene data show CDR1 as MNHNY and CDR2 as SVGAGI (reference sequence). DNA of the CDR3: TGTGCCAGCAAAAGGGACCGCACCGGGGAGCTGTTTTTT. Residues: CASKRDRTGELFF.

This clonotype has a count of ten or more. The chain employs TRBV19 and TRBJ2-1; no clear D. Germline V gene lookup returns CDR1 LNHDA and CDR2 SQIVND (reference sequence). This CDR3 region has 11 residues. Trimming cost V 4 bases and J 9 bases, with 7 bases left between them. The CDR3 protein is CASSTGIEQFF. DNA for the CDR3: TGTGCCAGTAGTACCGGAATTGAGCAGTTCTTC.

This clonotype turned up a few times. This chain connects TRBV5-4 to TRBJ1-1, with D possibly matching TRBD1 (5 bases). CDR3 length: 15 amino acids. Germline-derived CDR1 and CDR2 are SGHNT and YYREEE (reference sequence). Between the trimmed V and J ends, which lost 4 bases and 1 base, there was a span of 14 bases. The CDR3 region is CASSGWGRRNTEAFF. The CDR3 DNA reads as TGTGCCAGCAGCGGCTGGGGACGGCGGAACACTGAAGCTTTCTTT.

J is TRBJ1-4 and V is TRBV30; TRBD1 is a possible D gene (5 bases). CDR1 is GTSNPN, CDR2 SVGIG, per germline (reference sequence). The CDR3 is 13 amino acids. V was trimmed by 2 bases and J by 8 bases, leaving 12 bases between them. The CDR3 loop is CAWSSGRWEKLFF. For the CDR3, the DNA is TGTGCCTGGAGTTCAGGGAGATGGGAAAAACTGTTTTTT.

The genes are TRBV28 and TRBJ2-2, with 12 bases fitting TRBD2. The CDR3 contains 16 residues. V dropped 7 bases and J dropped 6; count of bases not matched to a gene: 9. The V gene's germline CDR1 is MDHEN and CDR2 SYDVKM. The CDR3 DNA follows: TGTGCCAGCACCGTACCGACTAGCGGGAGCGCCGGGGAGCTGTTTTTT. Translating it yields CASTVPTSGSAGELFF.

This clonotype was seen many times. V and J are TRBV20-1 and TRBJ1-4; D possibly corresponds to TRBD1 (5 bases). CDR3 length: 15 residues. V gave up 4 bases and J gave up 0 bases, with 12 bases separating them. CDR1 and CDR2 from the germline V gene are DFQATT and SNEGSKA (reference sequence). CDR3 in DNA: TGCAGTGCTACGATTGACAGCGCAACTAATGAAAAACTGTTTTTT. Its protein is CSATIDSATNEKLFF.

In its sample, this clonotype was seen many times. The chain is built from TRBV7-2 and TRBJ1-1, with 7 positions matching TRBD1. Germline V CDR1 and CDR2: SGHTA, FQGNSA. This CDR3 contains 15 residues. The junction had 3 bases not matched to a gene; V was cut back by 1 base and J by 1 base. CDR3 DNA: TGTGCCAGCAGCTTAGTGGCAGGGGGGAACACTGAAGCTTTCTTT. Protein sequence: CASSLVAGGNTEAFF. Based on the CDR3 plus reference TRBV7-2 and TRBJ1-1, the full variable domain is GAGVSQSPSNKVTEKGKDVELRCDPISGHTALYWYRQSLGQGLEFLIYFQGNSAPDKSGLPSDRFSAERTGGSVSTLTIQRTQQEDSAVYLCASSLVAGGNTEAFFGQGTRLTVV.

This clonotype was detected many times. The chain carries TRBV29-1 and TRBJ1-2; 7 positions match TRBD1. The CDR3 runs 13 residues. V shed 6 bases and J 8 bases; nucleotides not matched to a gene: 12. In germline, CDR1 is SQVTM, CDR2 ANQGSEA. CDR3 loop: CSVPGQQMKGYTF. The CDR3 bases are TGCAGCGTCCCGGGACAGCAGATGAAGGGCTACACCTTC.

This clonotype was found many times. The rearrangement uses TRBV7-2 and TRBJ1-2; D is unclear. The germline CDR1 and CDR2 sequences are SGHTA and FQGNSA. V lost 5 bases and J lost 5, with 9 bases in between. CDR3 length equals 12 residues. In nucleotides, the CDR3 is TGTGCCAGCAGCCCCCTGACGTATGGCTACACCTTC. The encoded protein is CASSPLTYGYTF. The entire variable domain, with the rest obtained from reference TRBV7-2 and TRBJ1-2, is as follows: GAGVSQSPSNKVTEKGKDVELRCDPISGHTALYWYRQSLGQGLEFLIYFQGNSAPDKSGLPSDRFSAERTGGSVSTLTIQRTQQEDSAVYLCASSPLTYGYTFGSGTRLTVV.

The rearrangement uses TRBV6-5 and TRBJ1-6, with D hard to call. The CDR3 is 15 amino acids. Germline assignment: CDR1 MNHEY and CDR2 SVGAGI. Trimming left V 1 base short and J 6 bases short, with 10 bases between. The CDR3 loop reads CASSYFQGSNSPLHF. The DNA of the CDR3 is TGTGCCAGCAGTTACTTTCAAGGCAGTAATTCACCCCTCCACTTT.

This clonotype was observed a few times. The CDR3 region is CASSDRTGGSSGYTF. Written as DNA, the CDR3 is TGCGCCAGCAGCGATCGGACAGGTGGATCGTCTGGCTACACCTTC. The chain is built from TRBV5-1 and TRBJ1-2; TRBD1 agrees at 7 bases. This CDR3 has 15 residues. Germline trimming cut 4 bases from V and 7 bases from J; bases unmatched to any gene: 13. From germline, CDR1 is SGHRS and CDR2 YFSETQ.

This clonotype was found a few times. The CDR3 sequence: CAISDFGGGYQPQHF. The CDR3 region has the DNA TGTGCCATCAGTGATTTCGGTGGGGGATATCAGCCCCAGCATTTT. The chain has TRBV10-3 and TRBJ1-5; a weak D match, TRBD1 (5 bases). This CDR3 region has 15 residues. V was shortened by 3 bases and J by 5 bases, with 14 bases between the two germline ends. Germline V gene data show CDR1 as ENHRY and CDR2 as SYGVKD.